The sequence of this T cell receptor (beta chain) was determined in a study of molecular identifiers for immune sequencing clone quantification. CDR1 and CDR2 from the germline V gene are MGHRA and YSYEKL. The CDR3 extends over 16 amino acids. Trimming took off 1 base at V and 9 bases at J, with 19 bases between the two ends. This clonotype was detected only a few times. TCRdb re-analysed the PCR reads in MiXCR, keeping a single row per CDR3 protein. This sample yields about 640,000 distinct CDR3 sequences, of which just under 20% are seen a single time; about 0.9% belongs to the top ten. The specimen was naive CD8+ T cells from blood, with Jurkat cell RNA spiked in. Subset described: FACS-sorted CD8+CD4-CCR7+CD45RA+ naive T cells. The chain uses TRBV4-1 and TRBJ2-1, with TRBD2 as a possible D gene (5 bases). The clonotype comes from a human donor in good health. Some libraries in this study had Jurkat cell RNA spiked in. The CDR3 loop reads CASSQGPEGWSSEQFF. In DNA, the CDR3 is TGCGCCAGCAGCCAAGGGCCAGAGGGTTGGAGTAGTGAGCAGTTCTTC.